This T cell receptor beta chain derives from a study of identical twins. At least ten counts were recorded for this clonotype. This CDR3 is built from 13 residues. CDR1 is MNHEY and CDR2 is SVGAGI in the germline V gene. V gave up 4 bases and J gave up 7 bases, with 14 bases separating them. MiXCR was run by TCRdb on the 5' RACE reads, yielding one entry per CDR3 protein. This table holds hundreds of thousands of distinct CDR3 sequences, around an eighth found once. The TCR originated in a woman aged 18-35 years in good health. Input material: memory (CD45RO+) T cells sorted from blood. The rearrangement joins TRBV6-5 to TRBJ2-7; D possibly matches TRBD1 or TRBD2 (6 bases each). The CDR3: CASSFTGAREQYF. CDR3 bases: TGTGCCAGCAGTTTTACGGGGGCACGAGAGCAGTACTTC.